The following is a T cell receptor (beta chain) sequence with its context. Its binding antigen is unknown. The record has no base qualities; no much larger clone is one base away. Library creation used the immunoSEQ multiplex PCR assay. A mixture of 60 forward primers for TCR Vbeta segments and 13 reverse primers for TCR Jbeta segments was used in the multiplex PCR. The CDR3 region of rearranged TCR beta genes was amplified from genomic DNA with a multiplex PCR assay. Amplified TCR beta libraries were sequenced as 87-base-pair reads on the Illumina HiSeq System. As for the original processing: In a later analysis, around 80 million unique TCR beta chains were counted across the 650 to 750 repertoires, and about 9.9 million of these chains were shared by at least two donors. A nearest-neighbor algorithm error-corrected the raw reads and collapsed the reads into unique sequences, merging closely related sequences to remove PCR and sequencing errors. Alignment of CDR3 sequences to IMGT reference sequences was used to assign V, D and J gene segments. For a sequence to be retained, a match of at least six nucleotides to both a V gene segment and a J gene segment was required. A rearrangement was called productive if the CDR3 had no stop codons and remained in frame with V and J, and every other rearrangement was called non-productive. Following IMGT convention, CDR3 was defined as the stretch from the second conserved V-encoded cysteine to the conserved J-encoded phenylalanine. The earlier analysis of about 620 of the donors excluded sequences that lacked an unambiguous match to a single V gene segment. An earlier analysis of approximately 590 of the donors called V segments functional above 56.7% productive rearrangements and segregating when the between-donor standard deviation exceeded 5%. A statistical classification framework was built for diagnosing cytomegalovirus status from the catalog of TCR beta chain sequences. A later analysis assigned V and J genes by comparing TCR nucleotide sequences with IMGT/GENE-DB human TR gene sequences. Using the TCRdist pipeline, a later analysis assigned CDR3 sequences along with most-parsimonious VDJ recombination scenarios. In a later analysis, each TCR beta chain was defined by its CDR3 amino acid sequence together with its V-gene family, and reads lacking a unique V-gene family were excluded. To address suspected cross-contamination and a sequencing artifact, a later analysis removed 592 highly shared, low-generation-probability nucleotide sequences. In a later analysis, a clonal expansion index for each public chain was calculated from normalized within-repertoire ranks of inferred template counts. In a later analysis, generation probabilities were computed using a VDJ recombination model fitted to out-of-frame rearrangements, and the results were checked against IGoR. A later analysis scored TCR-TCR, TCR-HLA and TCR-CMV co-occurrence with hypergeometric tests, applying a repertoire-size bias correction to TCR pairs. A later analysis estimated false discovery rates by permuting HLA or CMV assignments 20 times. A later analysis grouped co-occurring TCRs with DBSCAN, adding TCRdist sequence similarity when clustering within HLA-allele-positive subsets. Repertoires with fewer than 30,000 or more than 120,000 public chains were left out of co-occurrence clustering, as were four to six repertoires with anomalous nucleotide sharing. As stored in TCRdb, this immuneACCESS dataset retains in-frame rearrangements with V and J assigned. A fraction of the clones does not appear; measured against another copy, unresolved V genes explain less than half of the discrepancy, and the remainder lacks a known reason. Clone size and V and J calls were adopted from that table, with D and trimming inferred from the DNA. For this sample the table gives 150,000 to 200,000 clones, of which roughly 73% were detected only once. The ten most abundant clones make up 1.4% of the sample.

The sample is drawn from a study of cytomegalovirus exposure and HLA in healthy donors (TCRdb year 2017). Looking at the study overall: According to an earlier analysis of a few hundred of the donors, about 190 million T cells yielded 95 million to 140 million unique TCR beta sequences and 276 Gb of sequence data. To decide whether each TCR beta V gene segment behaved as functional or pseudogenic, an earlier analysis of fewer than 750 of the donors relied on high-throughput TCR beta sequencing. Roughly 5 DR-DQ haplotypes were handled as single units for association and clustering, since linkage in the cohort was strong. Typing coverage differed by locus: A, B, C, DRB1 and DQB1 were typed in about 620-630 donors, DQA1 in 522, DPA1 in around 580, and DPB1 in just under 490. Using immunosequencing, the study profiled T cell repertoires from around 670 subjects and related those repertoires to cytomegalovirus serostatus. To study patterns of TCR occurrence, a later analysis re-analyzed previously published TCR beta repertoires from 650 to 750 donors and added high-resolution HLA genotyping. A separate validation cohort of more than 100 different subjects was used in addition to the roughly 700-subject first cohort. Every repertoire in the discovery cohort had been generated on one and the same sequencing platform. The study was designed to test whether signatures of past pathogen exposure could be identified by cataloging public T cell receptors. Rather than drawing on any new phenotypic data, the later analysis identified candidate immune exposures from TCR beta sequences and the way those sequences occurred across donors. Of the approximately 400 genotyped donors, 81% were placed in the genetic ancestry cluster associated with self-reported Caucasian donors. Both class I and class II loci were covered by HLA typing, at four-digit resolution. To predict cytomegalovirus infection status, the study combined high-throughput TCR immunosequencing, statistical association of individual TCRs with disease status, and machine learning. Across around 400 genotyped donors of the cohort, an average of about 240,000 unique TCR beta nucleotide sequences per donor were sequenced, and 15% to 20% of those sequences were non-productive. In a later genetic analysis, genome-wide SNP genotypes for about 60% of the 666 donors were used, and that subset was treated as a discovery cohort. Donor age, sex, ethnicity and CMV serostatus were compiled alongside the repertoire data. An early release covering just under 650 HLA-typed donors comprised 250 to 350 gigabases of sequencing data and approximately 85 million unique TCR sequences. Study-wide findings and limitations: In a later analysis, most CMV-associated TCR beta chains were found to appear HLA-restricted, with HLA associations seemingly driven largely by CMV exposure. Specific HLA alleles were associated with around 18,000 TCR beta sequences at a false discovery rate of 0.05 in a later analysis. In a later genetic analysis, fewer N-insertions in productive TCRs were reported among donors in an Asian-associated ancestry cluster than the approximately 630-donor mean. According to a later analysis, TCR association rates differed among HLA loci, with DRB1 alleles showing the most associated TCRs and HLA-C alleles showing the fewest. The only immune exposure information available for the cohort was CMV serostatus. In vitro tests confirmed that a few of the cytomegalovirus-associated TCR beta chains recognize cytomegalovirus antigens. HLA typing was unavailable for some donors at each locus, so association tests used only the typed subset. Linkage disequilibrium might explain the correlated functional status among segregating V segments, but an unknown experimental factor could not be ruled out. A total of roughly 160 TCR beta chains were listed by the study as associated with cytomegalovirus. Several of the top co-occurrence clusters appeared to be linked to parvovirus B19, influenza, CMV and Epstein-Barr virus, according to a later analysis. A group of highly shared sequence variants was considered likely to be a technical artifact of the sequencing pipeline. When HLA alleles, especially DR and DQ, strongly co-occurred, attributing TCR associations to individual alleles was difficult. In this cohort, only TCR beta chains were sequenced, and detectable features were limited by the absence of alpha or paired-chain data. A later analysis found that HLA-associated TCR beta chains were more clonally expanded and had lower generation probabilities than equally common non-associated chains. The earlier analysis of some 560 of the donors excluded 15 to 20 rarely observed V segments, including chromosome 9 orphons, because counts were too low. While some public TCRs were present in many individuals, most TCR sequences turned up only very rarely across donors. In a later genetic analysis, a missense DCLRE1C variant was associated with V-gene and J-gene trimming of TCR beta chains, and the association was replicated in an independent cohort. In an earlier analysis of some 500 of the donors, most TCR beta V segments were observed in productive rearrangements about 90% or about 30% of the time, broadly matching IMGT annotations. According to the authors, the approach could potentially be generalized to other disease states and immunological phenotypes. Presence/absence analyses assumed roughly uniform sequencing depth across donors, an assumption that may not hold. In both the original and validation cohorts, the classifier was reported to diagnose cytomegalovirus status with high specificity and sensitivity. Some IMGT-functional V segments, including TRBV6-2 and TRBV6-3, could not be distinguished by the 87-base-pair reads and were therefore excluded. A further reported finding was that TCR beta sequences accurately predicted the HLA-A and HLA-B alleles for most subjects in the first cohort.

The germline V gene (reference sequence) sets CDR1 to SGHNT and CDR2 to YYREEE. CDR3 length: 15 amino acids, cysteine to phenylalanine. Kept here is only the CDR3 DNA, which spans 45 bases and is read in frame from base 1. The cohort was made up of 500 to 850 healthy bone marrow donors. At the time of sampling, every cohort member was nominally healthy, though immune exposures that went unrecorded were likely present. The donor tested CMV seronegative and was one of the 352 seronegative cohort members. A peripheral blood sample was provided by each donor, and peripheral blood mononuclear cells were used for TCR beta sequencing. Genomic DNA extraction from the blood cell samples was performed with the Qiagen DNeasy Blood Extraction Kit.

Sequencing used PBMCs. The sequence was collected from a woman aged 25 to 39 in good health and CMV-seronegative. The chain is encoded by TRBV5-4 joined to TRBJ2-5; 9 central bases correspond to TRBD2. Gene TRBJ2-7 matches the end of the DNA better, so the J call may be wrong. The nucleotides read TGTGCCAGCAGCGGGGGGGCTAGCGGGGCAAACGAGCAGTACTTC. It translates to CASSGGASGANEQYF.